Following are 8 T cell receptor beta chains from one sample sequenced in a study of control samples from healthy donors and cancer patients. Generated by immunoSEQ multiplex PCR, the TCRdb table keeps only in-frame clones and is missing some. The profile shows about 410,000 clones, approximately 92% of them singletons. Sample: PBMCs. These receptors were collected from a man aged 40-49 years with head and neck cancer.

V and J are TRBV5-1 and TRBJ1-6; 9 bases are shared with TRBD1. Germline CDR1 SGHRS, CDR2 YFSETQ. Losses at the gene ends were 4 bases for V and 9 bases for J; bases not matched to a gene: 5. The CDR3 consists of 14 residues. The CDR3 DNA reads TGCGCCAGCAGCCGAGACAGGGGGAGTTCACCCCTCCACTTT. Residues: CASSRDRGSSPLHF.

This CDR3 is CASSLDVLTQSTSSGYTF. CDR3 DNA: TGTGCCAGCAGCTTAGACGTCCTCACCCAGTCTACCTCTTCTGGCTACACCTTC. V usage is TRBV7-9 and J usage is TRBJ1-2; D gene ambiguous. This CDR3 has 18 residues. V was clipped by 1 base and J by 7 bases, with 25 bases between them. Per germline, CDR1 SEHNR and CDR2 FQNEAQ (reference sequence). Full variable domain (remainder filled in from reference TRBV7-9 and TRBJ1-2): DTGVSQNPRHKITKRGQNVTFRCDPISEHNRLYWYRQTLGQGPEFLTYFQNEAQLEKSRLLSDRFSAERPKGSFSTLEIQRTEQGDSAMYLCASSLDVLTQSTSSGYTFGSGTRLTVV.

Here the CDR3 reads CASSLVVAGRPYGYTF. CDR3 DNA sequence: TGTGCCAGCAGCTTAGTGGTGGCAGGGCGCCCCTATGGCTACACCTTC. The gene calls are TRBV7-2 and TRBJ1-2; the D gene is possibly TRBD1 (5 bases). V dropped 1 base and J dropped 4 bases, with 16 bases sitting between them. CDR1 SGHTA and CDR2 FQGNSA come from the germline V gene. This CDR3 is built from 16 residues.

The chain's CDR3 is CASSLVDSNSPLHF. The CDR3 DNA reads as TGTGCCAGCAGCTTGGTGGACAGCAATTCACCCCTCCACTTT. This chain connects TRBV5-6 to TRBJ1-6, with D maybe TRBD1 (6 bases). V lost 0 bases, J lost 7 bases, and 8 bases lay in between. The V gene's germline CDR1 is SGHDT and CDR2 YYEEEE. This CDR3 has 14 residues.

V gene TRBV9 combines with J gene TRBJ1-3; D is unclear. The germline V and J ends were trimmed by 0 bases and 8 bases, with 9 bases remaining between them. Germline assignment: CDR1 SGDLS and CDR2 YYNGEE. CDR3 length: 13 residues. CDR3 bases: TGTGCCAGCAGCGTAGCAGGTTGGGACACCATATATTTT. Protein sequence: CASSVAGWDTIYF. Variable domain in full (rest from reference TRBV9 and TRBJ1-3): DSGVTQTPKHLITATGQRVTLRCSPRSGDLSVYWYQQSLDQGLQFLIQYYNGEERAKGNILERFSAQQFPDLHSELNLSSLELGDSALYFCASSVAGWDTIYFGEGSWLTVV.

The chain combines TRBV5-4 with TRBJ2-7, with D perhaps matching TRBD1 (5 bases). This CDR3 is 15 amino acids long. CDR1 and CDR2 (germline): SGHNT, YYREEE (reference sequence). Trimming stripped 4 bases from V and 0 bases from J, with 14 bases between. The CDR3 bases are TGTGCCAGCAGCCTCGGCGGTCAGGGCTCCTACGAGCAGTACTTC. Translating it yields CASSLGGQGSYEQYF.

This chain uses TRBV7-2 with TRBJ1-1; D gene unclear. Between the trimmed V and J ends, which lost 2 bases and 8 bases, there was a span of 15 bases. Germline loops: CDR1 SGHTA, CDR2 FQGNSA. This CDR3 contains 14 residues. Here the CDR3 DNA reads TGTGCCAGCAGCTTACTTATTGGGATTTCAGAAGCTTTCTTT. Residues: CASSLLIGISEAFF.

The genes are TRBV5-1 and TRBJ2-3, with 13 bases identical to TRBD2. Germline CDR1 and CDR2: SGHRS and YFSETQ. The CDR3 length is 16 residues. J gave up 1 base and V 4 bases, and 3 bases lay outside the gene matches. CDR3 sequence reads: CASSHGTSGGTDTQYF. In DNA, the CDR3 is TGCGCCAGCAGCCACGGGACTAGCGGGGGCACAGATACGCAGTATTTT.